The clone carrying this T cell receptor beta chain was recorded a few times. Its antigen is not identified. V shed 2 bases and J shed 12 bases, with 17 bases lying between them. CDR3 size: 14 residues. Unique molecular identifiers featured in how the TCRbeta library was prepared. TCRdb re-analysed the PCR reads in MiXCR, keeping a single row per CDR3 protein. The sample lists more than 500,000 distinct CDR3 sequences; more than 9.5% were seen once. These data belong to a study of T-cell reconstitution after alpha-beta-depleted transplantation in children. The study, taken as a whole, reports: Where alpha-beta T cells came from about two months after transplant was reportedly several hundred expanded graft clones.

The genes are TRBV12-3 or TRBV12-4 and TRBJ2-1; D is uncertain. This clonotype was obtained from a female patient between 2 and 15 years old who had a stem cell transplant for aplastic anemia, so the T cells may come from the graft donor. The input for sequencing was PBMCs, mostly from graft donor cells, taken 180 days after TCRalphabeta/CD19-depleted stem cell transplant. The CDR3 DNA reads as TGTGCCAGCAGTTTAAAGGGCCACCCTATCCGGCAGTTCTTC. It yields the protein CASSLKGHPIRQFF.